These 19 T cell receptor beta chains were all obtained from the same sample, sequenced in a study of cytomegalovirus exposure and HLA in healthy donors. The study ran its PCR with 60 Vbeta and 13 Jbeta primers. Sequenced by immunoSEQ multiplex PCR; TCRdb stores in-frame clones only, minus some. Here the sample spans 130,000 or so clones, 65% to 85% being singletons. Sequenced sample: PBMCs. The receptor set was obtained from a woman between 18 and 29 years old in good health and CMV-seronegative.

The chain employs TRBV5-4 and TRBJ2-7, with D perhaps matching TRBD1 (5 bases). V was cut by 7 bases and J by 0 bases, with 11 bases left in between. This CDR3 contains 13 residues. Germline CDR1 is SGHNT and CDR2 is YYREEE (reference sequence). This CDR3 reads CASRPDSSYEQYF. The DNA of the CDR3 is TGTGCCAGCCGACCCGACAGCTCCTACGAGCAGTACTTC.

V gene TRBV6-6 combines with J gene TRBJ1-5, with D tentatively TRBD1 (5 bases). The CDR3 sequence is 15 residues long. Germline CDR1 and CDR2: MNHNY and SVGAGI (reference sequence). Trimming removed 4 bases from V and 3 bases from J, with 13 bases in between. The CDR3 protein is CASSSPDTVNQPQHF. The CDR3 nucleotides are TGTGCCAGCAGTTCCCCGGACACGGTCAATCAGCCCCAGCATTTT.

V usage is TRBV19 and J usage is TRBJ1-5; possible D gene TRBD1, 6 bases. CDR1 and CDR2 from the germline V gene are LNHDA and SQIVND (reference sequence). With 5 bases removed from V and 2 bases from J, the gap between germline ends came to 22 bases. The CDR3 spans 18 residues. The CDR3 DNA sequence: TGTGCCAGTAGTCCCTCCGTGACAGGCCTCTGGGGCAATCAGCCCCAGCATTTT. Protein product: CASSPSVTGLWGNQPQHF.

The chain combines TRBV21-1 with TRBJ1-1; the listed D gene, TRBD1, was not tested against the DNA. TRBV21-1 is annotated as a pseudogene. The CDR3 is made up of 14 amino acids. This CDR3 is CASSSRDRVTEAFF. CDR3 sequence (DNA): TGTGCCAGCAGCAGCCGGGACAGGGTCACTGAAGCTTTCTTT.

CDR3 residues: CASGFRGPGLQETQYF. CDR3 DNA: TGTGCTAGTGGTTTCCGCGGTCCGGGTCTCCAGGAGACCCAGTACTTC. This rearrangement joins TRBV12-5 to TRBJ2-5, with D hard to call. This CDR3 contains 16 residues. Germline values: CDR1 LGHNT, CDR2 FRNRAP. V was pared by 3 bases and J by 5 bases, with 19 bases between.

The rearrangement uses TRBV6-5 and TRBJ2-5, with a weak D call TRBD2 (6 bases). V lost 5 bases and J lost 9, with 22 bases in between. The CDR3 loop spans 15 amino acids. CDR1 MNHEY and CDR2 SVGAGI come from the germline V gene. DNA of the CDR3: TGTGCCAGCAGTATAACCTCCGGGGGAGTAAGACCCCAGTACTTC. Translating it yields CASSITSGGVRPQYF.

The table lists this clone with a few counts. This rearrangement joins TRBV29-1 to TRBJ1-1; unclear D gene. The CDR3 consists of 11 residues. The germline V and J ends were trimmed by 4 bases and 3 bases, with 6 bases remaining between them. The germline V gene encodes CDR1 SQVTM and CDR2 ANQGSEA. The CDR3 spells CSVGRDTEAFF. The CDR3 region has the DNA TGCAGCGTTGGGCGGGACACTGAAGCTTTCTTT.

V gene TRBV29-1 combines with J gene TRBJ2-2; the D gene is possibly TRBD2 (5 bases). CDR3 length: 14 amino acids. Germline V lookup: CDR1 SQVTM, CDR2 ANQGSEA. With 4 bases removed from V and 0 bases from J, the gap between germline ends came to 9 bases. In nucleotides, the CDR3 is TGCAGCGTTGCGGGCGGGTCGAACACCGGGGAGCTGTTTTTT. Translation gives CSVAGGSNTGELFF.

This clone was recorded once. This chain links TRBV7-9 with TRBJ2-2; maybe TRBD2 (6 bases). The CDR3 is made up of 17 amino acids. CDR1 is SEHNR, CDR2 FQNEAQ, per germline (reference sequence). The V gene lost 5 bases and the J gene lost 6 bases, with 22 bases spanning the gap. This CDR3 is CASSTRTIPNWAGELFF. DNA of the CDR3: TGTGCCAGCAGCACGCGGACTATTCCAAATTGGGCCGGGGAGCTGTTTTTT.

CDR3 region: CASSPTGGKNGYTF. In nucleotides, the CDR3 is TGTGCCAGCTCACCGACAGGGGGTAAAAATGGCTACACCTTC. This chain links TRBV18 with TRBJ1-2; 9 nucleotides line up with TRBD1. The germline gives CDR1 KGHSH, CDR2 LQKENI. J gave up 6 bases and V 3 bases, and 5 bases lay outside the gene matches. The length of the CDR3 is 14 residues. Full variable domain (missing parts from reference TRBV18 and TRBJ1-2): NAGVMQNPRHLVRRRGQEARLRCSPMKGHSHVYWYRQLPEEGLKFMVYLQKENIIDESGMPKERFSAEFPKEGPSILRIQQVVRGDSAAYFCASSPTGGKNGYTFGSGTRLTVV.

CDR3 sequence: CASSQGPGFQETQYF. The CDR3 DNA reads TGTGCCAGCAGCCAAGGTCCGGGATTCCAAGAGACCCAGTACTTC. The chain uses TRBV4-2 and TRBJ2-5, with a possible D match to TRBD2 (5 bases). V lost 1 base and J 1 base, leaving 10 bases between the germline ends. CDR1 is LGHNA, CDR2 YNFKEQ, per germline. CDR3 length: 15 residues.

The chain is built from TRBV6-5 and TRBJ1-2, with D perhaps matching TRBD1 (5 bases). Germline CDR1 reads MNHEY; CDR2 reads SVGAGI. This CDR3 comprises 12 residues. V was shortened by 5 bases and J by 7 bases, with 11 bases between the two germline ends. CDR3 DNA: TGTGCCAGCAGTCAGGGCAGGGCTGGCTACACCTTC. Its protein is CASSQGRAGYTF.

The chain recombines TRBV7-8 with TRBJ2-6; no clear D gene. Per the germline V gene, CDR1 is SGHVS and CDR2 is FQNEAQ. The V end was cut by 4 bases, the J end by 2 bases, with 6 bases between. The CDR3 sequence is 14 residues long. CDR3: CASSSYTGANVLTF. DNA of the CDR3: TGTGCCAGCAGCTCTTATACTGGGGCCAACGTCCTGACTTTC.

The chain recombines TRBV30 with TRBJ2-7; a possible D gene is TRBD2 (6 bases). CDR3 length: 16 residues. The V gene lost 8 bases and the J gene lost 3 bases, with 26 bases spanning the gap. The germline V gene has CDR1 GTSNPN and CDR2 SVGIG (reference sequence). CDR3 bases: TGTGCCCCTAAAGGGCGGGGCTATTTCAATGGCTACGAGCAGTACTTC. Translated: CAPKGRGYFNGYEQYF.

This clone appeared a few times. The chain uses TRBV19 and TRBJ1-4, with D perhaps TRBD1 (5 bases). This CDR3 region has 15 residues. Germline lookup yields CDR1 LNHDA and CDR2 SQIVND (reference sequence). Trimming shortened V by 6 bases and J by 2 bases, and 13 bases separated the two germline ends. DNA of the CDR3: TGTGCCAGTAGCCCCTCCAGGGCCACTAATGAAAAACTGTTTTTT. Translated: CASSPSRATNEKLFF.

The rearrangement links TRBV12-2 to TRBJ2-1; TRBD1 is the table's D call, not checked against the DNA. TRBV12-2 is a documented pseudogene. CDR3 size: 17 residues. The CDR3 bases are TGTGCAAGTCGCTCACCCCAGGGTCTGAGAACCTACAATGAGCAGTTCTTC. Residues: CASRSPQGLRTYNEQFF.

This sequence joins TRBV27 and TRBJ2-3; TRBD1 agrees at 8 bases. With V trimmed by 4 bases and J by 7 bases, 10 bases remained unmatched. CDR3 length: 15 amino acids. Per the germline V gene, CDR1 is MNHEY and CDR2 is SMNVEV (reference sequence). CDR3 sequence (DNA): TGTGCCAGCAGTTCCGGGACAGGCCCTGGGCATACGCAGTATTTT. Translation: CASSSGTGPGHTQYF.

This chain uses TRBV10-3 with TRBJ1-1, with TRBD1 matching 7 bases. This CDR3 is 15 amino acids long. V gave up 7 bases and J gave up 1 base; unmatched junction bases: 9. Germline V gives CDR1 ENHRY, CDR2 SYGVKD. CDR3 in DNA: TGTGCCATCACCCCCGGACAGGCCAAGAACACTGAAGCTTTCTTT. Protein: CAITPGQAKNTEAFF.

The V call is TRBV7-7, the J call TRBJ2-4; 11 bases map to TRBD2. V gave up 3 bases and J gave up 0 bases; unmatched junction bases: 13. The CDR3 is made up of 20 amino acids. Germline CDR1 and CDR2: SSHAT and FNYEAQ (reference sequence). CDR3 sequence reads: CASSFSGRDGEHLAKNIQYF. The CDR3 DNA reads TGTGCCAGCAGCTTTAGCGGGAGGGACGGAGAGCATCTAGCCAAAAACATTCAGTACTTC.